This T cell receptor (beta chain) was sequenced for a study of early T cells in non-severe SARS-CoV-2 infection. This clonotype was counted at least ten times. Germline CDR1 and CDR2: SGDLS and YYNGEE. The CDR3 sequence is 15 residues long. V was cut by 0 bases and J by 4 bases, with 11 bases left in between. TCRdb analysed the 5' RACE reads with MiXCR anew, one entry per CDR3 protein. Of roughly 60,000 distinct CDR3 sequences in the sample, about 5.6% are singletons; the top ten hold about 6.8%. The gene calls are TRBV9 and TRBJ1-5; D is unresolved. The receptor's source is an adult who was a healthcare worker with PCR-confirmed SARS-CoV-2 infection or an uninfected control (not recorded which). Material for sequencing was whole blood. The CDR3 sequence is CASSVAGGSNQPQHF. The CDR3 DNA is TGTGCCAGCAGCGTAGCTGGTGGCTCTAATCAGCCCCAGCATTTT.